The 21 T cell receptor beta chains presented below share a single source sample, sequenced in a study of beta chain features in type 1 diabetes. Every bit of the isolated RNA underwent reverse transcription, so sequencing read expressed TCRB transcripts. The protocol was immunoSEQ multiplex PCR, while the TCRdb copy is restricted to in-frame clones and leaves out a portion. The sample has hundreds of thousands of clones; 15% to 20% are singletons. Sequencing was performed on naive CD4+ T cells from blood. The receptors derive from a woman aged 18-29 years in good health.

This clone was counted only a few times. This chain connects TRBV7-2 to TRBJ2-1; the match to TRBD1 covers 7 bases. Per the germline V gene, CDR1 is SGHTA and CDR2 is FQGNSA. V lost 5 bases to trimming and J lost 9 bases; unmatched junction nucleotides: 13. This CDR3 is built from 15 residues. The CDR3 here is CASSLQGRPLGEQFF. CDR3 nucleotide sequence: TGTGCCAGCAGCCTACAGGGGCGGCCCTTGGGTGAGCAGTTCTTC.

The chain recombines TRBV7-2 with TRBJ2-7; possibly TRBD1 or TRBD2 for D (5 bases each). CDR1 and CDR2 (germline): SGHTA, FQGNSA. The CDR3 covers 11 residues. V shed 1 base and J shed 11 bases, with 9 bases lying between them. The CDR3 reads CASSLGGTKYF. The CDR3 DNA is TGTGCCAGCAGCTTAGGGGGGACCAAGTACTTC.

This clone was detected a few times. The genes are TRBV7-2 and TRBJ2-7, with D perhaps TRBD1 (6 bases). V lost 3 bases to trimming and J lost 6 bases, with 15 bases between them. The length of the CDR3 is 14 residues. Germline loops: CDR1 SGHTA, CDR2 FQGNSA. For the CDR3, the DNA is TGTGCCAGCAGCTTTCTTACAGGGCAGGTCGAGCAGTACTTC. The encoded protein is CASSFLTGQVEQYF.

This clone was picked up a small number of times. The V and J genes are TRBV7-2 and TRBJ1-2, with 7 bases aligning to TRBD1. Germline CDR1 is SGHTA and CDR2 is FQGNSA. The V gene end was trimmed by 5 bases and the J gene end by 4 bases; junction bases not matched to a gene: 10. This CDR3 is 15 amino acids long. CDR3 nucleotide sequence: TGTGCCAGCAGCCATAGCTCGGGACAGCCCTATGGCTACACCTTC. This codes for CASSHSSGQPYGYTF.

The table lists this clone with a few counts. This chain links TRBV6-6 with TRBJ1-1; D unclear. Trimming shortened V by 0 bases and J by 3 bases, and 11 bases separated the two germline ends. The CDR3 loop spans 15 amino acids. Germline values: CDR1 MNHNY, CDR2 SVGAGI (reference sequence). This chain's CDR3 is CASSYSEAWDTEAFF. Written as DNA, the CDR3 is TGTGCCAGCAGTTACTCCGAGGCCTGGGACACTGAAGCTTTCTTT.

Points on this clone: A junction end diverges from the germline sequence, so it may reflect a read error. V usage is TRBV6-6 and J usage is TRBJ2-7; D tentatively reads TRBD1 or TRBD2 (6 bases each). This CDR3 spans 13 amino acids. Germline CDR1 MNHNY, CDR2 SVGAGI (reference sequence). CDR3 sequence: CAAAAGDGRREKF. CDR3 DNA sequence: TGTGCCGCGGCAGCAGGGGATGGTCGGAGGGAGAAGTTC.

A few counts support this clone. The sample holds other DNA sequences that translate to the same CDR3. This chain joins TRBV15 and TRBJ2-1; unclear D gene. The CDR3 extends over 12 amino acids. The V gene lost 0 bases and the J gene lost 8 bases, with 5 bases spanning the gap. The V gene's germline CDR1 is LNHNV and CDR2 YYDKDF (reference sequence). The CDR3 DNA is TGTGCCACCAGCAGAGATTTTTATGAGCAGTTCTTC. Its translation: CATSRDFYEQFF.

This clone was seen a few times. This rearrangement joins TRBV11-3 to TRBJ2-3; possible D gene TRBD2, 5 bases. Looked up from germline, CDR1 is SGHNT and CDR2 is YENEEA. V lost 1 base and J lost 5, with 10 bases in between. The CDR3 runs 14 residues. CDR3 sequence: CASSLAGSGDTQYF. CDR3 bases: TGTGCCAGCAGCTTAGCTGGGAGTGGAGATACGCAGTATTTT.

This clone came up once. V and J are TRBV7-2 and TRBJ1-2; D perhaps matches TRBD1 (5 bases). This CDR3 spans 13 amino acids. Trimming took 1 base from V and 8 from J, leaving 11 bases between them. Germline CDR1 SGHTA, CDR2 FQGNSA. The CDR3 region is CASSLEGRLGYTF. The CDR3 DNA reads as TGTGCCAGCAGCTTAGAGGGGAGACTCGGCTACACCTTC.

This clone has a handful of counts. This chain connects TRBV29-1 to TRBJ2-3, with D tentatively TRBD1 (5 bases). The CDR3 is 14 residues long. Germline CDR1 is SQVTM and CDR2 is ANQGSEA. Trimming pared 4 bases from V and 6 bases from J, leaving 17 bases between. The chain's CDR3 is CSVGEDTTVDTQYF. The DNA of the CDR3 is TGCAGCGTTGGTGAGGACACCACAGTTGATACGCAGTATTTT.

This clone was observed a handful of times. This chain connects TRBV7-9 to TRBJ2-2; D not certain. V was shortened by 2 bases and J by 3 bases, with 10 bases between the two germline ends. CDR1 is SEHNR and CDR2 is FQNEAQ in the germline V gene (reference sequence). CDR3 size: 15 residues. The CDR3 sequence is CASSLLFQDTGELFF. DNA for the CDR3: TGTGCCAGCAGCTTACTATTCCAGGACACCGGGGAGCTGTTTTTT.

J is TRBJ2-7 and V is TRBV6-5; the D gene could be TRBD1 or TRBD2 (6 bases each). V was shortened by 3 bases and J by 6 bases, with 18 bases between the two germline ends. Germline assignment: CDR1 MNHEY and CDR2 SVGAGI. The CDR3 runs 15 residues. CDR3 DNA sequence: TGTGCCAGCAGTTATGTAGGGGGGACTCAAGGCGAGCAGTACTTC. Its translation: CASSYVGGTQGEQYF.

The V call is TRBV6-1, the J call TRBJ2-3; no clear D. This CDR3 spans 14 amino acids. Per the germline V gene, CDR1 is MNHNS and CDR2 is SASEGT. Trimming stripped 6 bases from V and 6 bases from J, with 16 bases between. CDR3 sequence reads: CASSESTFVDTQYF. DNA of the CDR3: TGTGCCAGCAGCGAATCGACTTTTGTGGATACGCAGTATTTT.

The rearrangement uses TRBV28 and TRBJ2-3; 8 nucleotides match TRBD2. The CDR3 loop spans 14 amino acids. V shed 5 bases and J 2 bases; nucleotides not matched to a gene: 3. Germline values: CDR1 MDHEN, CDR2 SYDVKM. CDR3 DNA sequence: TGTGCCAGCAGTCCTAGCGGGCCCACAGATACGCAGTATTTT. Protein sequence: CASSPSGPTDTQYF. The whole variable domain, filled in from reference TRBV28 and TRBJ2-3, reads DVKVTQSSRYLVKRTGEKVFLECVQDMDHENMFWYRQDPGLGLRLIYFSYDVKMKEKGDIPEGYSVSREKKERFSLILESASTNQTSMYLCASSPSGPTDTQYFGPGTRLTVL.

V and J are TRBV14 and TRBJ2-5; TRBD1 might be the D (6 bases). V lost 4 bases and J 1 base, leaving 16 bases between the germline ends. The CDR3 is 16 amino acids. From germline, CDR1 is SGHDN and CDR2 FVKESK. In nucleotides, the CDR3 is TGTGCCAGCAGCCCGGGACATTTAGGTTTCCAAGAGACCCAGTACTTC. Translated: CASSPGHLGFQETQYF.

This clone was detected only a few times. The gene calls are TRBV9 and TRBJ2-1, with 8 positions matching TRBD1. V was clipped by 5 bases and J by 5 bases; unmatched bases: 6. CDR3 length equals 14 residues. The germline V gene has CDR1 SGDLS and CDR2 YYNGEE. The CDR3 here is CASRAGTGDNEQFF. The CDR3 DNA reads as TGTGCCAGCAGGGCCGGGACAGGAGACAATGAGCAGTTCTTC.

This rearrangement joins TRBV10-3 to TRBJ2-1; TRBD2 agrees at 11 bases. Germline V gives CDR1 ENHRY, CDR2 SYGVKD. The CDR3 length is 14 residues. V trimming: 8 bases; J trimming: 6 bases; junction bases outside the gene matches: 6. CDR3 bases: TGTGCCATCGGGACTAGCGGTTCAGGCAATGAGCAGTTCTTC. This sequence encodes CAIGTSGSGNEQFF.

The chain links TRBV2 to TRBJ1-2, with a possible D match to TRBD1 (5 bases). Looked up from germline, CDR1 is SNHLY and CDR2 is FYNNEI. The length of the CDR3 is 14 residues. Trimming took off 2 bases at V and 8 bases at J, with 15 bases between the two ends. DNA for the CDR3: TGTGCCAGCAGTGAACAGGGACTTAGACGGGGCTACACCTTC. Amino acid sequence: CASSEQGLRRGYTF.

This clone was observed a few times. CDR3 protein: CASSSGAFGGYTF. The DNA of the CDR3 is TGTGCCAGCAGCTCAGGAGCCTTTGGTGGCTACACCTTC. This chain uses TRBV6-5 with TRBJ1-2; D is undetermined. V was cut by 6 bases and J by 7 bases, with 15 bases left in between. CDR1 is MNHEY and CDR2 is SVGAGI in the germline V gene. The CDR3 is 13 residues long.

Concerning this clone itself: The junction shows a germline mismatch at one end, possibly a read error. This rearrangement joins TRBV27 to TRBJ2-7, with D possibly being TRBD1 (5 bases). The CDR3 contains 12 residues. CDR1 and CDR2 from the germline V gene are MNHEY and SMNVEV (reference sequence). The CDR3 spells CASSLSGRMVDF. In DNA form, the CDR3 reads TGTGCCAGCAGTTTGTCAGGGCGCATGGTCGACTTC.

This clone appeared a few times. V is TRBV27 and J is TRBJ2-6, with 8 bases lining up with TRBD1. The CDR3 spans 17 residues. Looked up from germline, CDR1 is MNHEY and CDR2 is SMNVEV (reference sequence). J lost 0 bases, V lost 6 bases, and 7 bases had no gene match. The CDR3 DNA follows: TGTGCCAGCAGGGTACTGACAGGGGTCTCTGGGGCCAACGTCCTGACTTTC. Its translation is CASRVLTGVSGANVLTF.